These T cell receptor beta chains were read from a single sample in a study of immune heterogeneity within non-small cell lung tumors. TCRdb passed the multiplex PCR reads through MiXCR, listing each CDR3 protein once. The sample consists of a few thousand distinct CDR3 sequences, roughly a sixth of them appearing once. The material sequenced was lung tumor tissue. The source is a man aged 35 to 55 with non-small cell lung cancer. Each CDR3 is given with its conserved first and last residue. A D gene is named only where the DNA matches it firmly. The size field is filled for only some rows; it gives once, few, many or a size class.

v_gene: TRBV7-2
d_gene: NA
abundance: medium-sized
j_gene: TRBJ2-7
CDR3aa: CASSLFGVAEQYF
CDR3nt: TGTGCCAGCAGCTTATTTGGAGTTGCCGAGCAGTACTTC

v_gene: TRBV19
d_gene: NA
abundance: NA
j_gene: TRBJ2-3
CDR3aa: CASKEVGLREGTDTQYF
CDR3nt: TGTGCCAGTAAGGAGGTCGGACTCAGGGAAGGGACAGATACGCAGTATTTT

v_gene: TRBV15
d_gene: NA
abundance: many
j_gene: TRBJ2-5
CDR3aa: CATRTRETQYF
CDR3nt: TGTGCCACTCGGACCCGAGAGACCCAGTACTTC

v_gene: TRBV28
d_gene: NA
abundance: medium-sized
j_gene: TRBJ2-7
CDR3aa: CASSFGPTVEQYF
CDR3nt: TGTGCCAGCAGTTTTGGACCTACGGTCGAGCAGTACTTC

v_gene: TRBV6-1
d_gene: NA
abundance: medium-sized
j_gene: TRBJ1-6
CDR3aa: CASSHTGPLRISPLHF
CDR3nt: TGTGCCAGCAGCCATACAGGGCCCCTTAGGATCTCACCCCTCCACTTT

v_gene: TRBV4-1
d_gene: TRBD2
abundance: many
j_gene: TRBJ2-1
CDR3aa: CASSQVPGLAGRNEQFF
CDR3nt: TGCGCCAGCAGCCAAGTTCCGGGACTAGCGGGGCGGAATGAGCAGTTCTTC

v_gene: TRBV7-6
d_gene: NA
abundance: medium-sized
j_gene: TRBJ1-3
CDR3aa: CASSTGTAGNTIYF
CDR3nt: TGTGCCAGCAGCACCGGGACGGCTGGAAACACCATATATTTT

v_gene: TRBV18
d_gene: NA
abundance: medium-sized
j_gene: TRBJ2-7
CDR3aa: CASSPQSNEQYF
CDR3nt: TGTGCCAGCTCACCACAATCCAACGAGCAGTACTTC

v_gene: TRBV2
d_gene: NA
abundance: NA
j_gene: TRBJ2-7
CDR3aa: CASSEPGWSEQYF
CDR3nt: TGTGCCAGCAGTGAGCCAGGGTGGAGCGAGCAGTACTTC

v_gene: TRBV24-1
d_gene: TRBD2
abundance: medium-sized
j_gene: TRBJ2-3
CDR3aa: CATSEGGLAGWTDTQYF
CDR3nt: TGTGCCACCAGTGAGGGCGGACTAGCGGGATGGACAGATACGCAGTATTTT

v_gene: TRBV19
d_gene: NA
abundance: medium-sized
j_gene: TRBJ1-1
CDR3aa: CASSTRTARGPEAFF
CDR3nt: TGTGCCAGTAGTACAAGGACAGCCCGAGGCCCTGAAGCTTTCTTT

v_gene: TRBV11-2
d_gene: NA
abundance: medium-sized
j_gene: TRBJ1-3
CDR3aa: CASSYRTTVLSGNTIYF
CDR3nt: TGTGCCAGCAGCTACCGGACGACAGTCCTCTCTGGAAACACCATATATTTT

v_gene: TRBV4-2
d_gene: TRBD2
abundance: medium-sized
j_gene: TRBJ2-3
CDR3aa: CASSQLAGTSLSDTQYF
CDR3nt: TGTGCCAGCAGCCAATTAGCGGGGACTAGCCTATCAGATACGCAGTATTTT

v_gene: TRBV2
d_gene: TRBD1
abundance: medium-sized
j_gene: TRBJ2-1
CDR3aa: CASTLHRDRYNEQFF
CDR3nt: TGTGCCAGCACCCTGCACCGGGACAGGTACAATGAGCAGTTCTTC

v_gene: TRBV30
d_gene: NA
abundance: NA
j_gene: TRBJ2-6
CDR3aa: CAWTGGFGSGANVLNF
CDR3nt: NA

v_gene: TRBV13
d_gene: TRBD2
abundance: medium-sized
j_gene: TRBJ2-1
CDR3aa: CASSLTTSATYNEQFF
CDR3nt: TGTGCCAGCAGCTTGACGACTAGCGCGACTTACAATGAGCAGTTCTTC

v_gene: TRBV7-8
d_gene: TRBD1
abundance: medium-sized
j_gene: TRBJ1-5
CDR3aa: CASSFTGAGQPQHF
CDR3nt: TGTGCCAGCAGCTTTACAGGGGCAGGTCAGCCCCAGCATTTT

v_gene: TRBV6-5
d_gene: NA
abundance: medium-sized
j_gene: TRBJ1-4
CDR3aa: CASSYSVGAGEKLFF
CDR3nt: TGTGCCAGCAGTTACTCGGTAGGGGCCGGTGAAAAACTGTTTTTT

v_gene: TRBV30
d_gene: TRBD1
abundance: NA
j_gene: TRBJ2-3
CDR3aa: CAWRPPTGFYTQYF
CDR3nt: TGTGCCTGGAGACCACCGACAGGGTTCTATACTCAGTATTTT

v_gene: TRBV11-2
d_gene: NA
abundance: medium-sized
j_gene: TRBJ2-7
CDR3aa: CASSGRGGRHPYEQYF
CDR3nt: TGTGCCAGCAGCGGAAGGGGGGGGCGTCATCCCTACGAGCAGTACTTC

v_gene: TRBV3-1
d_gene: TRBD2
abundance: many
j_gene: TRBJ2-1
CDR3aa: CASSPGLAGGPGYNEQFF
CDR3nt: TGTGCCAGCAGCCCGGGACTAGCGGGAGGGCCTGGCTACAATGAGCAGTTCTTC

v_gene: TRBV3-1
d_gene: NA
abundance: NA
j_gene: TRBJ1-1
CDR3aa: CVSIREVGTEAFF
CDR3nt: TGTGTCAGCATCCGGGAAGTAGGCACTGAAGCTTTCTTT

v_gene: TRBV19
d_gene: NA
abundance: medium-sized
j_gene: TRBJ2-3
CDR3aa: CASSAAGDRFTDTQYF
CDR3nt: TGTGCCAGTAGCGCGGCAGGTGACAGGTTCACAGATACGCAGTATTTT

v_gene: TRBV5-8
d_gene: NA
abundance: medium-sized
j_gene: TRBJ2-7
CDR3aa: CASSTPMGGQNVYEQYF
CDR3nt: TGTGCCAGCAGCACCCCAATGGGGGGACAGAATGTTTACGAGCAGTACTTC

v_gene: TRBV5-4
d_gene: TRBD2
abundance: NA
j_gene: TRBJ2-1
CDR3aa: CASYLAGGINEQFF
CDR3nt: TGTGCCAGCTACCTAGCGGGGGGAATCAATGAGCAGTTCTTC

v_gene: TRBV19
d_gene: NA
abundance: few
j_gene: TRBJ2-1
CDR3aa: CASREGQEQFF
CDR3nt: TGTGCCAGTAGGGAGGGGCAGGAGCAGTTCTTC

v_gene: TRBV11-3
d_gene: NA
abundance: many
j_gene: TRBJ2-3
CDR3aa: CASSLSGDTDTQYF
CDR3nt: TGTGCCAGCAGCTTATCGGGCGACACAGATACGCAGTATTTT

v_gene: TRBV9
d_gene: NA
abundance: medium-sized
j_gene: TRBJ1-6
CDR3aa: CASSPLGSNSPLHF
CDR3nt: TGTGCCAGCAGCCCCCTTGGCTCGAATTCACCCCTCCACTTT

v_gene: TRBV24-1
d_gene: NA
abundance: medium-sized
j_gene: TRBJ1-2
CDR3aa: CATRGQGPQGDGYTF
CDR3nt: TGTGCCACCAGGGGTCAGGGACCTCAAGGCGATGGCTACACCTTC

v_gene: TRBV5-1
d_gene: TRBD1
abundance: many
j_gene: TRBJ2-3
CDR3aa: CASSSRDSSTDTQYF
CDR3nt: TGCGCCAGCAGCTCCCGGGACAGCAGCACAGATACGCAGTATTTT

v_gene: TRBV6-2/TRBV6-3
d_gene: NA
abundance: medium-sized
j_gene: TRBJ2-2
CDR3aa: CASSYLGTANTGELFF
CDR3nt: TGTGCCAGCAGTTACCTCGGGACCGCGAACACCGGGGAGCTGTTTTTT

v_gene: TRBV10-3
d_gene: NA
abundance: many
j_gene: TRBJ1-1
CDR3aa: CAISEREGGNTEAFF
CDR3nt: TGTGCCATCAGTGAAAGGGAGGGGGGAAACACTGAAGCTTTCTTT

v_gene: TRBV6-1
d_gene: NA
abundance: many
j_gene: TRBJ2-1
CDR3aa: CASSERGGSVEFF
CDR3nt: TGTGCCAGCAGTGAAAGGGGGGGAAGCGTGGAGTTCTTC

v_gene: TRBV20-1
d_gene: TRBD1
abundance: medium-sized
j_gene: TRBJ2-7
CDR3aa: CSVDRGDYEQYF
CDR3nt: TGCAGTGTGGACAGGGGAGACTACGAGCAGTACTTC

v_gene: TRBV6-5
d_gene: TRBD1
abundance: once
j_gene: TRBJ1-3
CDR3aa: CASSSRAGTGSSGNTIYF
CDR3nt: TGTGCCAGCAGTTCCAGAGCCGGGACAGGGAGCTCTGGAAACACCATATATTTT

v_gene: TRBV30
d_gene: NA
abundance: medium-sized
j_gene: TRBJ2-1
CDR3aa: CAWGVGSGGEQFF
CDR3nt: TGTGCCTGGGGGGTCGGGTCTGGGGGTGAGCAGTTCTTC

v_gene: TRBV11-2
d_gene: NA
abundance: medium-sized
j_gene: TRBJ1-2
CDR3aa: CASSFPSVRGSLLPYSYTF
CDR3nt: TGTGCCAGCAGCTTCCCCTCCGTGAGAGGGTCGCTACTCCCATATAGCTACACCTTC

v_gene: TRBV6-1
d_gene: TRBD1
abundance: many
j_gene: TRBJ1-5
CDR3aa: CASSSHPRGRNQPQHF
CDR3nt: TGTGCCAGCAGTTCCCACCCCAGGGGGCGCAATCAGCCCCAGCATTTT

v_gene: TRBV3-1
d_gene: TRBD1
abundance: medium-sized
j_gene: TRBJ1-2
CDR3aa: CASSQELGDRNGYTF
CDR3nt: TGTGCCAGCAGCCAAGAGTTGGGGGACAGGAATGGCTACACCTTC